A single sample gave rise to the 5 T cell receptor beta chains below, sequenced in a study of vaccination and CD4 T cells after COVID-19. These receptors lack a known antigen. With the Oncomine TCR Beta short-read assay, DNA from cultured CD4+ T cells was sequenced. TCRdb reanalysed the PCR reads using MiXCR and keeps one entry per CDR3 protein. Here the sample spans roughly 12,000 distinct CDR3 sequences, roughly 29% being singletons. The treatment here: approximately nine-day PBMC culture with coronavirus spike peptide pools or control peptides (ViraFEST assay). Material: CD4+ T cells from blood, cultured in vitro, obtained after SARS-CoV-2 vaccination. Receptor source: a human donor who had recovered from COVID-19.

V and J are TRBV6-5 and TRBJ2-7; 8 nucleotides match TRBD1. J lost 3 bases, V lost 4 bases, and 8 bases had no gene match. The CDR3 totals 15 residues. Germline V CDR1 and CDR2: MNHEY, SVGAGI. This CDR3 reads CASSSGGTGHYEQYF. The CDR3, as DNA: TGTGCCAGCAGTTCTGGGGGGACAGGACACTACGAGCAGTACTTC.

This clonotype has a handful of counts. This chain uses TRBV25-1 with TRBJ1-5; a weak D match, TRBD1 (5 bases). With 3 bases removed from V and 6 bases from J, the gap between germline ends came to 15 bases. Germline CDR1 is MGHDK and CDR2 is SYGVNS. This CDR3 comprises 15 residues. The CDR3 DNA sequence: TGTGCCAGCAGTGATGGGCAGGGAGAAGGTCAGCCCCAGCATTTT. Protein sequence: CASSDGQGEGQPQHF.

This chain joins TRBV14 and TRBJ1-1; D ambiguous. The V gene lost 4 bases and the J gene lost 1 base, with 10 bases spanning the gap. Germline CDR1 SGHDN, CDR2 FVKESK. The CDR3 spans 14 residues. CDR3 DNA: TGTGCCAGCAGCCGGGAGAGGGCGAACACTGAAGCTTTCTTT. Its translation is CASSRERANTEAFF.

This clonotype was counted between two and nine times. The rearrangement joins TRBV7-2 to TRBJ2-5; a weak D match, TRBD1 (6 bases). This CDR3 region has 14 residues. From germline, CDR1 is SGHTA and CDR2 FQGNSA. Between the trimmed V and J ends, which lost 0 bases and 2 bases, there was a span of 7 bases. The CDR3 region is CASSLAGQQETQYF. The CDR3, as DNA: TGTGCCAGCAGCTTAGCCGGACAGCAAGAGACCCAGTACTTC.

This clonotype was seen a few times. The rearrangement uses TRBV28 and TRBJ2-1; 9 positions agree with TRBD2. Germline V gives CDR1 MDHEN, CDR2 SYDVKM. J lost 2 bases, V lost 5 bases, and 10 bases had no gene match. CDR3 length: 17 residues. The CDR3 DNA follows: TGTGCCAGCAGTCCCGTTAGCTCTAGCGGGACCTACAATGAGCAGTTCTTC. Protein sequence: CASSPVSSSGTYNEQFF.